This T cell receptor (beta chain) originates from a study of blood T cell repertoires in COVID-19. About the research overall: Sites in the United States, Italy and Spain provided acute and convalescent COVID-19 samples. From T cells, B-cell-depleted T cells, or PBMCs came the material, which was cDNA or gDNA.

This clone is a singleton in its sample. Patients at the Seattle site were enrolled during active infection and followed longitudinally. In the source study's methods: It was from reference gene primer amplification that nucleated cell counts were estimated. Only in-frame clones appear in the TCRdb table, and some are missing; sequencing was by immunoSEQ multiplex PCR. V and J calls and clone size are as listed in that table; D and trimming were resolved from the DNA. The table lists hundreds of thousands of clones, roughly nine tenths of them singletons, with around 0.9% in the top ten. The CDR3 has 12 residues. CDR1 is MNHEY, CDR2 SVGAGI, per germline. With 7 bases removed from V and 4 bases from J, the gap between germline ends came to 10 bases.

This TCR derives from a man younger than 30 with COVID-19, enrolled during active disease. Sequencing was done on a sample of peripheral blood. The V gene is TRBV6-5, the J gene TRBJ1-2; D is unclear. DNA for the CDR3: TGTGCCAGCACCCCGCGGGGCTATGGCTACACCTTC. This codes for CASTPRGYGYTF.